This T cell receptor (beta chain) was found in a study of human T cells and chemical hapten exposure. Via MiXCR, TCRdb re-called the RACE reads, giving one row per CDR3 protein. Found here are 80,000 to 95,000 distinct CDR3 sequences, approximately 11% of them singletons; the top ten hold over 2%. A remark on this clonotype: As yet, its antigen is unknown.

Time point noted: patch test 2, 6 weeks after DPC sensitization. Indicated treatment: therapeutic diphenylcyclopropenone sensitization with weekly scalp DPC. Germline CDR1 reads MDHEN; CDR2 reads SYDVKM. V lost 1 base, J lost 7 bases, and 10 bases lay in between. The CDR3 is 13 residues long. Broader study findings: Versus controls, expanded TCRs had significantly more large CDR3 similarity clusters.

The rearrangement uses TRBV28 and TRBJ1-1; perhaps TRBD1 as D (5 bases). The starting material was whole blood, obtained in connection with sensitization to the hapten diphenylcyclopropenone (DPC). The TCR originated in a man aged 40-55 years with alopecia areata. Some clones in this sample may be carry-over from other donors' samples. The CDR3 sequence: CASSLFRVVEAFF. In DNA form, the CDR3 reads TGTGCCAGCAGTTTATTCAGGGTGGTTGAAGCTTTCTTT.